Below, 30 T cell receptor beta chains from the same sample are listed, as sequenced in a study of T cells in Graves' hyperthyroidism and ophthalmopathy. TCR beta CDR3 sequences were amplified from RNA transcripts. With the HTBI primer set, the TCR CDR3 went through a first round of RT-PCR. TCRdb reprocessed the multiplex PCR reads with MiXCR, giving one entry per CDR3 protein. Of about 480,000 distinct CDR3 sequences listed, around 14% are singletons. The sample comprised blood. The receptors derive from a young woman with Graves' hyperthyroidism.

This clonotype was seen many times. The chain employs TRBV6-1 and TRBJ1-4; D gene uncertain. The CDR3 is 14 residues long. V lost 1 base to trimming and J lost 6 bases, with 9 bases between them. Germline CDR1 is MNHNS and CDR2 is SASEGT. CDR3 sequence: CASSEVRRHEKLFF. The CDR3 DNA follows: TGTGCCAGCAGTGAAGTTCGGCGGCATGAAAAACTGTTTTTT.

The table lists this clonotype with a few counts. V gene TRBV25-1 combines with J gene TRBJ2-7; the D gene is possibly TRBD1 (6 bases). The CDR3 length is 14 residues. V lost 8 bases and J lost 0, with 14 bases in between. The germline V gene encodes CDR1 MGHDK and CDR2 SYGVNS. CDR3 residues: CASSGTPNSYEQYF. In nucleotides, the CDR3 is TGTGCCAGCTCCGGGACACCGAACTCCTACGAGCAGTACTTC.

This clonotype was counted many times. The chain joins TRBV6-1 to TRBJ1-6; perhaps TRBD1 as D (5 bases). The CDR3 runs 16 residues. The germline CDR1 and CDR2 sequences are MNHNS and SASEGT. V was pared by 1 base and J by 9 bases, with 16 bases between. CDR3 DNA: TGTGCCAGCAGTGAAGACGCCCACGGGGCATTTTCACCCCTCCACTTT. Protein: CASSEDAHGAFSPLHF.

This clonotype was seen many times. The V gene is TRBV5-1, the J gene TRBJ2-3; 7 nucleotides agree with TRBD2. There are 16 residues in the CDR3. Germline V gives CDR1 SGHRS, CDR2 YFSETQ. V shed 2 bases, J shed 1 base, and the junction held 7 bases outside the gene matches. The CDR3 region is CASSFLAGEGTDTQYF. CDR3 coding DNA: TGCGCCAGCAGCTTCCTGGCGGGAGAGGGCACAGATACGCAGTATTTT.

This clonotype was found many times. The V and J genes are TRBV9 and TRBJ2-5, with D perhaps TRBD2 (5 bases). Deletions cut 4 bases from V and 5 bases from J, with 15 bases between. The length of the CDR3 is 14 residues. From germline, CDR1 is SGDLS and CDR2 YYNGEE. The CDR3 bases are TGTGCCAGCAGCTACCGGCCGGGAAGGGAGACCCAGTACTTC. It is translated as CASSYRPGRETQYF.

This clonotype was seen repeatedly, ten times or more. The chain employs TRBV5-1 and TRBJ1-1; D remains ambiguous. CDR1 SGHRS and CDR2 YFSETQ come from the germline V gene. Trimming took off 4 bases at V and 1 base at J, with 11 bases between the two ends. This CDR3 has 14 amino acids. CDR3: CASSRGPPNTEAFF. Written as DNA, the CDR3 is TGCGCCAGCAGCCGCGGGCCCCCGAACACTGAAGCTTTCTTT.

This clonotype was detected many times. This rearrangement joins TRBV11-3 to TRBJ1-6; no definite D call. The germline CDR1 and CDR2 sequences are SGHNT and YENEEA. The V end lost 2 bases, the J end lost 14 bases, and 16 bases lay between the germline ends. The CDR3 is 14 residues long. The DNA of the CDR3 is TGTGCCAGCAGCTTAAAACAGTCTGAAACGGCCCTCCACTTT. This codes for CASSLKQSETALHF.

This clonotype was observed a few times. The chain is built from TRBV20-1 and TRBJ2-2; D not certain. The CDR3 consists of 14 residues. In germline, CDR1 is DFQATT, CDR2 SNEGSKA (reference sequence). V lost 1 base and J lost 7, with 13 bases in between. The CDR3 DNA reads as TGCAGTGCTAGAGGACGGGTTAGTGGCGGGGAGCTGTTTTTT. It specifies CSARGRVSGGELFF.

This chain joins TRBV7-3 and TRBJ2-2, with 11 bases aligning to TRBD1. Germline V gene lookup returns CDR1 SGHTA and CDR2 FQGTGA. The CDR3 totals 15 residues. J was trimmed by 7 bases and V by 6 bases; bases with no gene match: 7. The CDR3 sequence is CASRGTGGESGELFF. CDR3 coding DNA: TGTGCCAGCAGGGGGACAGGGGGTGAAAGCGGGGAGCTGTTTTTT.

This clonotype has just a few counts. In nucleotides, the CDR3 is TGTGCCAGCAGATCCCCGGGGGGCCACAATGAGCAGTTCTTC. Protein product: CASRSPGGHNEQFF. V usage is TRBV5-6 and J usage is TRBJ2-1, with D tentatively TRBD2 (7 bases). The CDR3 runs 14 residues. From germline, CDR1 is SGHDT and CDR2 YYEEEE. The V gene lost 5 bases and the J gene lost 5 bases, with 14 bases spanning the gap.

Comments on this clonotype: A single base separates this from a much larger clone, so it may be a read error. The chain uses TRBV12-3 or TRBV12-4 and TRBJ2-1; 8 bases line up with TRBD2. After removal of 4 bases from V and 9 bases from J, the junction contained 8 bases not matched to a gene. The CDR3 loop spans 14 amino acids. The CDR3 DNA reads TGTGCCAGCAGTTCGAGCGGGAGCGAGGGTGAGCAGTTCTTC. Its protein is CASSSSGSEGEQFF.

This clonotype was found many times. This chain joins TRBV30 and TRBJ1-2, with a weak D call TRBD1 (6 bases). CDR3 size: 14 residues. Germline V lookup: CDR1 GTSNPN, CDR2 SVGIG (reference sequence). For the CDR3, the DNA is TGTGCGTGGGCCGCGGTTAGGGGGAACTATGGCTACACCTTC. Protein sequence: CAWAAVRGNYGYTF.

V and J are TRBV5-6 and TRBJ1-1, with 7 bases identical to TRBD1. V lost 4 bases and J lost 2; bases outside the gene matches: 11. There are 16 residues in the CDR3. Germline V gives CDR1 SGHDT, CDR2 YYEEEE. The CDR3 sequence is CASSVTPGTVNTEAFF. In DNA form, the CDR3 reads TGTGCCAGCAGCGTAACTCCAGGGACAGTAAACACTGAAGCTTTCTTT. Drawing the rest from reference TRBV5-6 and TRBJ1-1, the complete variable domain is DAGVTQSPTHLIKTRGQQVTLRCSPKSGHDTVSWYQQALGQGPQFIFQYYEEEERQRGNFPDRFSGHQFPNYSSELNVNALLLGDSALYLCASSVTPGTVNTEAFFGQGTRLTVV.

This chain uses TRBV30 with TRBJ1-1, with D possibly being TRBD1 (6 bases). V dropped 2 bases and J dropped 1 base, with 26 bases sitting between them. Germline lookup yields CDR1 GTSNPN and CDR2 SVGIG (reference sequence). The CDR3 sequence is 19 residues long. CDR3 DNA: TGTGCCTGGAGTCCTGGTCCCTTCCGAATCGGACAGAAGAACACTGAAGCTTTCTTT. As protein: CAWSPGPFRIGQKNTEAFF.

The table lists this clonotype with a count of one. A much bigger clone sits one base away, suggesting this may be a read error. The rearrangement links TRBV10-3 to TRBJ1-2, with no clear D. Per germline, CDR1 ENHRY and CDR2 SYGVKD. Trimming cost V 8 bases and J 1 base, with 17 bases left between them. The CDR3 spans 15 residues. CDR3 DNA: TGTGCCATCCGTCATCAGAGGTACATTAACTATGGCTACACCTTC. Translating it yields CAIRHQRYINYGYTF.

This clonotype was recorded many times. The rearrangement links TRBV7-3 to TRBJ2-1; D not certain. The ends were cut back, 5 bases at V and 9 bases at J, with 17 bases in the middle. The CDR3 spans 14 residues. The germline V gene encodes CDR1 SGHTA and CDR2 FQGTGA. This CDR3 is CASSPDLVRSEQFF. The CDR3 DNA reads as TGTGCCAGCAGCCCTGATCTAGTACGGTCTGAGCAGTTCTTC.

In its sample, this clonotype was seen many times. CDR3 nucleotide sequence: TGTGCCAGCAGTGCAGGGTTACTCGAGACCCAGTACTTC. Translation: CASSAGLLETQYF. The chain joins TRBV2 to TRBJ2-5, with a tentative D call TRBD1 (5 bases). CDR1 is SNHLY and CDR2 is FYNNEI in the germline V gene. V was trimmed by 4 bases and J by 5 bases, leaving 11 bases between them. The CDR3 runs to 13 residues.

V and J are TRBV4-1 and TRBJ1-2, with D possibly TRBD1 on 5 matching bases. Per the germline V gene, CDR1 is MGHRA and CDR2 is YSYEKL. The ends were cut back, 2 bases at V and 4 bases at J, with 14 bases in the middle. CDR3 size: 15 residues. CDR3 nucleotide sequence: TGCGCCAGCAGCCAAAGGGACGCACAATCCTATGGCTACACCTTC. The encoded protein is CASSQRDAQSYGYTF.

The chain employs TRBV6-1 and TRBJ2-3; TRBD2 matches 8 bases. Germline CDR1 MNHNS, CDR2 SASEGT. The CDR3 runs 15 residues. The J segment lost 7 bases and the V segment lost 5 bases, leaving 11 bases of the junction unmatched. CDR3 nucleotide sequence: TGTGCCAGCAGTCCAGGACTAGCTGGGGGGAATACGCAGTATTTT. Its protein is CASSPGLAGGNTQYF.

The table lists this clonotype with many counts. The CDR3 is CASSPGETGGNIQYF. The CDR3 nucleotides are TGTGCCAGCTCACCAGGGGAGACAGGCGGGAACATTCAGTACTTC. The genes are TRBV18 and TRBJ2-4, with a weak D call TRBD1 (6 bases). V lost 2 bases and J lost 7, with 15 bases in between. Germline lookup yields CDR1 KGHSH and CDR2 LQKENI. The CDR3 is 15 amino acids.

This clonotype was counted many times. This chain connects TRBV27 to TRBJ2-1; D gene uncertain. The CDR3 has 15 residues. Germline CDR1 is MNHEY and CDR2 is SMNVEV (reference sequence). Trimming removed 0 bases from V and 4 bases from J, with 10 bases in between. The CDR3 spells CASSLSEAKYNEQFF. In DNA form, the CDR3 reads TGTGCCAGCAGTTTATCGGAAGCGAAGTACAATGAGCAGTTCTTC.

This clonotype was found a few times. The J gene is TRBJ2-6, the V gene TRBV7-8, with TRBD2 as a possible D gene (6 bases). V lost 2 bases to trimming and J lost 3 bases, with 23 bases between them. The germline V gene has CDR1 SGHVS and CDR2 FQNEAQ. The CDR3 totals 20 residues. This CDR3 is CASSLPAYGRTMGGANVLTF. The CDR3 DNA reads as TGTGCCAGCAGCTTACCCGCTTACGGGAGAACTATGGGTGGGGCCAACGTCCTGACTTTC.

The chain combines TRBV6-1 with TRBJ2-5; 8 positions agree with TRBD1. V trimming: 5 bases; J trimming: 6 bases; junction bases outside the gene matches: 8. The CDR3 extends over 14 amino acids. CDR1 MNHNS and CDR2 SASEGT come from the germline V gene. The CDR3 protein is CASSQGADLKTQYF. In DNA, the CDR3 is TGTGCCAGCAGTCAGGGGGCCGACCTTAAGACCCAGTACTTC.

This clonotype was observed many times. The chain is built from TRBV5-1 and TRBJ1-1; 8 bases are shared with TRBD1. The CDR3 consists of 13 residues. The V and J ends lost 4 bases and 6 bases, in that order; junction bases with no gene match: 5. Germline assignment: CDR1 SGHRS and CDR2 YFSETQ. CDR3 sequence (DNA): TGCGCCAGCAGCGCCGACAGGGGTGCTGAAGCTTTCTTT. Residues: CASSADRGAEAFF. The variable domain in full, with the rest retrieved from reference TRBV5-1 and TRBJ1-1, is KAGVTQTPRYLIKTRGQQVTLSCSPISGHRSVSWYQQTPGQGLQFLFEYFSETQRNKGNFPGRFSGRQFSNSRSEMNVSTLELGDSALYLCASSADRGAEAFFGQGTRLTVV.

This sequence joins TRBV19 and TRBJ2-3, with a weak D call TRBD2 (7 bases). Trimming cost V 7 bases and J 4 bases, with 18 bases left between them. CDR3 length equals 15 residues. Germline CDR1 and CDR2: LNHDA and SQIVND (reference sequence). CDR3 sequence reads: CASMGRGGSPDTQYF. Here the CDR3 DNA reads TGTGCCAGTATGGGGAGGGGGGGGTCGCCAGATACGCAGTATTTT. The full variable domain, its missing parts supplied by reference TRBV19 and TRBJ2-3, is DGGITQSPKYLFRKEGQNVTLSCEQNLNHDAMYWYRQDPGQGLRLIYYSQIVNDFQKGDIAEGYSVSREKKESFPLTVTSAQKNPTAFYLCASMGRGGSPDTQYFGPGTRLTVL.

The rearrangement uses TRBV4-1 and TRBJ2-2, with TRBD1 matching 8 bases. Germline-derived CDR1 and CDR2 are MGHRA and YSYEKL. The CDR3 is made up of 15 amino acids. After removal of 4 bases from V and 6 bases from J, the junction contained 7 bases not matched to a gene. CDR3 amino acids: CASSRTGGYSGELFF. In nucleotides, the CDR3 is TGCGCCAGCAGCCGAACAGGGGGGTATTCCGGGGAGCTGTTTTTT.

CDR3 protein: CAISAGTQTKEKLFF. DNA for the CDR3: TGTGCCATCAGCGCCGGGACCCAAACAAAGGAAAAACTGTTTTTT. The genes are TRBV10-3 and TRBJ1-4; D is possibly TRBD1 (5 bases). Trimming stripped 6 bases from V and 8 bases from J, with 19 bases between. The CDR3 has 15 residues. CDR1 ENHRY and CDR2 SYGVKD come from the germline V gene.

This CDR3 is CASSDREGSYTF. DNA for the CDR3: TGTGCCAGCAGCGACAGGGAGGGGAGCTACACCTTC. The rearrangement joins TRBV6-1 to TRBJ1-2; 7 nucleotides align to TRBD1. Germline CDR1 MNHNS, CDR2 SASEGT. Losses at the gene ends were 6 bases for V and 9 bases for J; bases not matched to a gene: 7. CDR3 size: 12 residues.

This clonotype occurred many times. The chain has TRBV7-8 and TRBJ2-1; the match to TRBD2 covers 9 bases. The germline V gene has CDR1 SGHVS and CDR2 FQNEAQ. V lost 5 bases, J lost 2 bases, and 7 bases stayed unmatched. This CDR3 has 16 amino acids. The CDR3 DNA is TGTGCCAGCAGCAGTCGGGTAGCGGGAGCCTACAATGAGCAGTTCTTC. Its protein is CASSSRVAGAYNEQFF.

Ten or more counts support this clonotype. This chain joins TRBV9 and TRBJ2-2; unclear D gene. The CDR3 length is 13 residues. The ends were cut back, 3 bases at V and 3 bases at J, with 6 bases in the middle. In germline, CDR1 is SGDLS, CDR2 YYNGEE. The CDR3 DNA is TGTGCCAGCAGCGGTAGGGACACCGGGGAGCTGTTTTTT. Translation: CASSGRDTGELFF.